Below are 3 T cell receptor beta chains sequenced from a single sample in a study of shared clonotypes between healthy human individuals. Produced via immunoSEQ multiplex PCR; TCRdb's table is partial and in-frame only. This sample has over 850,000 clones, with around 82% found just once. Sequences were obtained from memory CD4+ T cells from PBMCs. Specified subset: CD45RA-negative fraction. All receptors come from a man in his late teens or twenties in good health. Some clones in this sample may be carry-over from other donors' samples.

V usage is TRBV7-8 and J usage is TRBJ2-1, with 9 bases aligning to TRBD2. The CDR3 loop spans 19 amino acids. V lost 3 bases and J lost 3; bases outside the gene matches: 15. Germline assignment: CDR1 SGHVS and CDR2 FQNEAQ. The CDR3 here is CASSFGTSGSLAFYNEQFF. For the CDR3, the DNA is TGTGCCAGCAGCTTTGGTACTAGCGGGTCCCTGGCTTTCTACAATGAGCAGTTCTTC.

With regard to this clone: This is likely an artifact of a read error, given a far larger clone one base away. This chain uses TRBV6-6 with TRBJ2-2, with D perhaps TRBD1 or TRBD2 (5 bases each). V was pared by 6 bases and J by 3 bases, with 11 bases between. The V gene's germline CDR1 is MNHNY and CDR2 SVGAGI (reference sequence). The CDR3 length is 14 residues. The CDR3 spells CASRPGTDTGELFF. The CDR3 DNA reads TGTGCCAGCAGGCCAGGGACGGACACCGGGGAGCTGTTTTTT.

This clone came up a few times. The chain is built from TRBV29-1 and TRBJ1-2, with 8 bases that match TRBD1. This CDR3 has 11 residues. The trim removed 4 bases at V and 6 bases at J, leaving 1 base unmatched. Germline V lookup: CDR1 SQVTM, CDR2 ANQGSEA. CDR3 sequence reads: CSVGGQDGYTF. The DNA for the CDR3 is TGCAGCGTTGGGGGACAGGATGGCTACACCTTC. Variable domain in full (rest from reference TRBV29-1 and TRBJ1-2): SAVISQKPSRDICQRGTSLTIQCQVDSQVTMMFWYRQQPGQSLTLIATANQGSEATYESGFVIDKFPISRPNLTFSTLTVSNMSPEDSSIYLCSVGGQDGYTFGSGTRLTVV.